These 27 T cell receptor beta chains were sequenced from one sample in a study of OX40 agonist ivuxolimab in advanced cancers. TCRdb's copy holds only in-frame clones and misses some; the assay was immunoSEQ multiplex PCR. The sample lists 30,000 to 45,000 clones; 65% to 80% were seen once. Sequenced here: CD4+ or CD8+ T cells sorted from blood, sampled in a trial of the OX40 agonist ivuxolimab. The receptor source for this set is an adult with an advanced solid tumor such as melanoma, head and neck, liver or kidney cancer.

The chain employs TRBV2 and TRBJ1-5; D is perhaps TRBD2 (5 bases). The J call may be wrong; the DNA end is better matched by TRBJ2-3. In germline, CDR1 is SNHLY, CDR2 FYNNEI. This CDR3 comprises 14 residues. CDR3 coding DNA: TGTGCCAGCAGTGAATATAGAGGGAGTGAAGGTCAGTATTTT. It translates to CASSEYRGSEGQYF.

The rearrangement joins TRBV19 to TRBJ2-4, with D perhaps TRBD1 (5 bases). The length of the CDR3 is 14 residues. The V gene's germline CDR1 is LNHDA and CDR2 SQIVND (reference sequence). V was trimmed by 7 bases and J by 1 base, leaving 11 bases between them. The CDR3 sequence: CASNPGLAKNIQYF. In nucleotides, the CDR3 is TGTGCCAGTAATCCAGGGCTCGCCAAAAACATTCAGTACTTC.

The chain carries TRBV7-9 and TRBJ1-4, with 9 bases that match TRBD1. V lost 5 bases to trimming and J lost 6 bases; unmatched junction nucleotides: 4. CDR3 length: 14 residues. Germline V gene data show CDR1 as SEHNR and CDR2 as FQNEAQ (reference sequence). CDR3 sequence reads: CASSHRDRDEKLFF. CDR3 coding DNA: TGTGCCAGCAGCCACAGGGACAGGGATGAAAAACTGTTTTTT.

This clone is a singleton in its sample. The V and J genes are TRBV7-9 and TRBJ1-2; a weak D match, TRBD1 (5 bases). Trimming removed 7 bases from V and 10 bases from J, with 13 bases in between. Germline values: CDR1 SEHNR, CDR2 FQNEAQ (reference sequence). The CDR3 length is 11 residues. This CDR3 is CASTNTGYYTF. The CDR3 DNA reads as TGTGCCAGCACAAATACAGGCTACTACACCTTC.

The CDR3 region is CASSLDRGTYEQYF. CDR3 bases: TGTGCCAGCAGCTTAGATCGGGGAACCTACGAGCAGTACTTC. The chain carries TRBV13 and TRBJ2-7, with a possible D match to TRBD2 (5 bases). The V and J ends lost 1 base and 2 bases respectively, with 9 bases between them. The CDR3 loop spans 14 amino acids. From germline, CDR1 is PRHDT and CDR2 FYEKMQ (reference sequence). Filled out from reference TRBV13 and TRBJ2-7, the complete variable domain reads AAGVIQSPRHLIKEKRETATLKCYPIPRHDTVYWYQQGPGQDPQFLISFYEKMQSDKGSIPDRFSAQQFSDYHSELNMSSLELGDSALYFCASSLDRGTYEQYFGPGTRLTVT.

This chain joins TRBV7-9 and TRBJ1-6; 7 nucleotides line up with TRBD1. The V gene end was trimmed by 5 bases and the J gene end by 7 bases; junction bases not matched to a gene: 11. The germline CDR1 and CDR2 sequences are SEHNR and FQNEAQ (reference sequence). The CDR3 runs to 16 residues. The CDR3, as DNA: TGTGCCAGCAGCCCCCGACAGGGTTTTCAAAATTCACCCCTCCACTTT. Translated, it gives CASSPRQGFQNSPLHF.

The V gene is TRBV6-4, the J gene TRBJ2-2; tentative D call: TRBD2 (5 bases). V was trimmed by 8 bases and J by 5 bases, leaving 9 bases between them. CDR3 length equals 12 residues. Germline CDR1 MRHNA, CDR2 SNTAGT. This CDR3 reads CASGSPTGELFF. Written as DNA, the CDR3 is TGTGCCAGCGGGAGCCCGACCGGGGAGCTGTTTTTT.

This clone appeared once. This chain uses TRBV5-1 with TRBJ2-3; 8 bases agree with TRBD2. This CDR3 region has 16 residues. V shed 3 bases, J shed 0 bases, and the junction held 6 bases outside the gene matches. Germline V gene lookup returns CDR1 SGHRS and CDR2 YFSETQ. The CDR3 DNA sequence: TGCGCCAGCAGCTCACCTAGCGGGTTCAGCACAGATACGCAGTATTTT. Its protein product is CASSSPSGFSTDTQYF.

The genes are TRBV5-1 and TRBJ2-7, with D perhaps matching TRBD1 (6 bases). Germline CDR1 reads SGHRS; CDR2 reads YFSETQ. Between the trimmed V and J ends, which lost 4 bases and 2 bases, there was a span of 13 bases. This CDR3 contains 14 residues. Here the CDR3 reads CASSKDRTTYEQYF. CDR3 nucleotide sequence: TGCGCCAGCAGCAAAGACAGGACCACCTACGAGCAGTACTTC.

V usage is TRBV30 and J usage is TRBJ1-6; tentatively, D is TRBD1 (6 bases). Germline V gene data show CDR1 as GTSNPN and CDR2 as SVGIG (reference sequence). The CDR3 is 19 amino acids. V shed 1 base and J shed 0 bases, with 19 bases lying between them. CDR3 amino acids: CAWSGGDINTSSYNSPLHF. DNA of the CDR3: TGTGCCTGGAGTGGGGGGGACATTAACACAAGCTCCTATAATTCACCCCTCCACTTT.

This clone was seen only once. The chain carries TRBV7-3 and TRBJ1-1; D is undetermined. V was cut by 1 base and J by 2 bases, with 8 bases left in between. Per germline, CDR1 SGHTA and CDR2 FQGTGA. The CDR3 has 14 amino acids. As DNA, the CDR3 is TGTGCCAGCAGCTTAAGAAGCGCAAACACTGAAGCTTTCTTT. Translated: CASSLRSANTEAFF. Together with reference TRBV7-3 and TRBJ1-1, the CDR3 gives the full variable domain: GAGVSQTPSNKVTEKGKYVELRCDPISGHTALYWYRQSLGQGPEFLIYFQGTGAADDSGLPNDRFFAVRPEGSVSTLKIQRTERGDSAVYLCASSLRSANTEAFFGQGTRLTVV.

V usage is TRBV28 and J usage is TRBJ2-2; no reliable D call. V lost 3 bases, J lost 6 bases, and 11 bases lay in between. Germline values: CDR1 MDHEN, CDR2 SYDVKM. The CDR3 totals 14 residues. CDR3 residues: CASSFGVLPGELFF. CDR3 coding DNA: TGTGCCAGCAGTTTCGGAGTCCTTCCCGGGGAGCTGTTTTTT.

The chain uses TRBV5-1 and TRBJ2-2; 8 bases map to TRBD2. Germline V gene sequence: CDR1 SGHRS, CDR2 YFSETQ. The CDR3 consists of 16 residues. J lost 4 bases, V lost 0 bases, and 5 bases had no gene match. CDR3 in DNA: TGCGCCAGCAGCTTGGTTAGCGGGGCGGTCACCGGGGAGCTGTTTTTT. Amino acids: CASSLVSGAVTGELFF.

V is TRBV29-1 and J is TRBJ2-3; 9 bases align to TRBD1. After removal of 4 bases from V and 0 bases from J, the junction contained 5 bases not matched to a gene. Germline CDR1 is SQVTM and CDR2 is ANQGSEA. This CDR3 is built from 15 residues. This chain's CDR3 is CSVATQGASTDTQYF. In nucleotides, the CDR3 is TGCAGCGTTGCGACACAGGGGGCGAGCACAGATACGCAGTATTTT.

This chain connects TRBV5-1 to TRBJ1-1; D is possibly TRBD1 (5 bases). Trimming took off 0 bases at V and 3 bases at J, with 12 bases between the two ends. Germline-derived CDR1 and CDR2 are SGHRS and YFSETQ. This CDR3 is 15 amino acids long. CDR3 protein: CASSLAGQGHTEAFF. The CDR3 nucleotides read TGCGCCAGCAGCTTGGCGGGGCAGGGACACACTGAAGCTTTCTTT. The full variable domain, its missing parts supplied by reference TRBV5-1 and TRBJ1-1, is KAGVTQTPRYLIKTRGQQVTLSCSPISGHRSVSWYQQTPGQGLQFLFEYFSETQRNKGNFPGRFSGRQFSNSRSEMNVSTLELGDSALYLCASSLAGQGHTEAFFGQGTRLTVV.

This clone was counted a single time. The CDR3 coding sequence is TGTGCCATCAGTGACCTAGCGGGGGCCTACGAGCAGTACTTC. Its translation is CAISDLAGAYEQYF. V is TRBV10-3 and J is TRBJ2-7; 10 bases are shared with TRBD2. Germline values: CDR1 ENHRY, CDR2 SYGVKD. This CDR3 is built from 14 residues. Trimming took 3 bases from V and 2 from J; bases not matched to a gene: 1.

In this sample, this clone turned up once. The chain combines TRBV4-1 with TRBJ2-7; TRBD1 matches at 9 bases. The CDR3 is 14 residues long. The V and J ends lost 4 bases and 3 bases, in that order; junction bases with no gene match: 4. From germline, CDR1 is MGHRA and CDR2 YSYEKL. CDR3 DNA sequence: TGCGCCAGCAGCCTTGACAGGGGGGACTACGAGCAGTACTTC. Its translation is CASSLDRGDYEQYF.

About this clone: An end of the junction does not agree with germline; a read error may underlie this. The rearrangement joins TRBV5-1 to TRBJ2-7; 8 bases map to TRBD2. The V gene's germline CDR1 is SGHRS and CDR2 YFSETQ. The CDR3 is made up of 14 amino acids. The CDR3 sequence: CASHPRGGSYEQYF. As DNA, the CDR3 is TGTGCCAGCCACCCTCGGGGGGGGTCTTACGAGCAGTACTTC.

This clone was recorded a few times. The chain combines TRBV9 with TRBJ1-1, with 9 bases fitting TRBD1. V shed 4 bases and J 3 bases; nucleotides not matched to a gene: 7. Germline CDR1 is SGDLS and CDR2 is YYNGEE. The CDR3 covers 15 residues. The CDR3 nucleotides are TGTGCCAGCAGCTTGGGACAGGGTGGGTACACTGAAGCTTTCTTT. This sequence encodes CASSLGQGGYTEAFF.

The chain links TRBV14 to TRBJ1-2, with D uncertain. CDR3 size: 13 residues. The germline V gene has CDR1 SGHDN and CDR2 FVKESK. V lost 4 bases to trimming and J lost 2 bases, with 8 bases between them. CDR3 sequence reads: CASSPDLNYGYTF. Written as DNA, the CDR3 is TGTGCCAGCAGCCCGGACCTAAACTATGGCTACACCTTC.

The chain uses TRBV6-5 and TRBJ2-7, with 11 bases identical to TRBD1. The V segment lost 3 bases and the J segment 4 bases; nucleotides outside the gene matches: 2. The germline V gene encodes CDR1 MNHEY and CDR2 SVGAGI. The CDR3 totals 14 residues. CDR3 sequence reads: CASSYGTGGYEQYF. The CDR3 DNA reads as TGTGCCAGCAGTTATGGGACAGGGGGTTACGAGCAGTACTTC.

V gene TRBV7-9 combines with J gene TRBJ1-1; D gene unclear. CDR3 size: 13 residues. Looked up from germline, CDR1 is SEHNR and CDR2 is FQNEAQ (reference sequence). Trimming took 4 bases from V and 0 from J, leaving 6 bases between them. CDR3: CASSSLLNTEAFF. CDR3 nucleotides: TGTGCCAGCAGCTCCCTCTTGAACACTGAAGCTTTCTTT.

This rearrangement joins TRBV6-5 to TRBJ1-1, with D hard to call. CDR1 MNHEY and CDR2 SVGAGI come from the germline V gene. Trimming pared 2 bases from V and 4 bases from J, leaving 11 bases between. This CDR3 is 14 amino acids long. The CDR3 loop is CASSYVGRGTEAFF. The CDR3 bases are TGTGCCAGCAGTTACGTGGGGAGAGGCACTGAAGCTTTCTTT.

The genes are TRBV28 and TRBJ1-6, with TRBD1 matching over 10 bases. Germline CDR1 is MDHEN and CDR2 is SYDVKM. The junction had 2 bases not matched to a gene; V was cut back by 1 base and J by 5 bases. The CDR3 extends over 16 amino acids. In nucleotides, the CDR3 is TGTGCCAGCAGTTTATACGGGACAGGGGATAATTCACCCCTCCACTTT. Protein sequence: CASSLYGTGDNSPLHF.

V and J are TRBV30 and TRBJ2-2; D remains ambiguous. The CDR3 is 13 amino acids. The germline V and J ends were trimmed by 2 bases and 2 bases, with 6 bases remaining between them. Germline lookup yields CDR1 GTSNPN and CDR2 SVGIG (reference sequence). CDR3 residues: CAWSLLNTGELFF. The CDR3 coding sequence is TGTGCCTGGAGTTTATTAAACACCGGGGAGCTGTTTTTT.

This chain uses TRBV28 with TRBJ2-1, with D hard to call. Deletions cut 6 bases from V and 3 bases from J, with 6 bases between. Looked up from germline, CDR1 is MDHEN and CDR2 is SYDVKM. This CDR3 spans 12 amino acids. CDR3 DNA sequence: TGTGCCAGCAGGGGCTACTACAATGAGCAGTTCTTC. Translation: CASRGYYNEQFF. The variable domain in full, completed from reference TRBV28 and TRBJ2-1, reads DVKVTQSSRYLVKRTGEKVFLECVQDMDHENMFWYRQDPGLGLRLIYFSYDVKMKEKGDIPEGYSVSREKKERFSLILESASTNQTSMYLCASRGYYNEQFFGPGTRLTVL.

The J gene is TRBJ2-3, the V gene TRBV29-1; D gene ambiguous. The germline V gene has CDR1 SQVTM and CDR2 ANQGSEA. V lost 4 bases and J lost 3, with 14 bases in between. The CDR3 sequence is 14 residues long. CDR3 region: CSVALAAQTDTQYF. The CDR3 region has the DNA TGCAGCGTTGCATTGGCTGCTCAGACAGATACGCAGTATTTT.